The clone carrying this T cell receptor (beta chain) has only a few counts. With 4 bases removed from V and 9 bases from J, the gap between germline ends came to 19 bases. Germline lookup yields CDR1 ENHRY and CDR2 SYGVKD. This CDR3 is 15 amino acids long. From 15-18 subjects, over 160 million TCR-beta sequences were obtained in each sequencing run. TCRdb reanalysed the 5' RACE reads using MiXCR and keeps one entry per CDR3 protein. The data show roughly 34,000 distinct CDR3 sequences, approximately 4.3% seen once. These data are taken from a study of neurological immune-mediated disorders. The study drew its healthy controls from blood bank volunteers in Maryland, USA. Unsorted libraries came from 2 million PBMCs stored at -80 °C.

Sequencing input: PBMCs. The rearrangement links TRBV10-3 to TRBJ2-1; D may match TRBD1 or TRBD2 (5 bases each). The TCR comes from a man between 18 and 29 years old in good health. For the CDR3, the DNA is TGTGCCATCAGTGCATCGGGGCTTGGGATCATTGAGCAGTTCTTC. Residues: CAISASGLGIIEQFF.